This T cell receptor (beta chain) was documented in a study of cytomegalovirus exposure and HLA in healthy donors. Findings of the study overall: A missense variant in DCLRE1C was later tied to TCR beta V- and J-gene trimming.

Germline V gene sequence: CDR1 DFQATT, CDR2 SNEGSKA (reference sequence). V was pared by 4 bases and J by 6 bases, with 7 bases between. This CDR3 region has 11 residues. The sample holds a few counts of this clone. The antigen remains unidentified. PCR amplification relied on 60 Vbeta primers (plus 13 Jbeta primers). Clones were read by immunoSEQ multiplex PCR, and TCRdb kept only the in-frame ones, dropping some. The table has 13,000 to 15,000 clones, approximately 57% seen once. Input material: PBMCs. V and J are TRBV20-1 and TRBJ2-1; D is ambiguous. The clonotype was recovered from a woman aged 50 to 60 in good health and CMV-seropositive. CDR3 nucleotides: TGCAGTGCTACTTTGCGCAATGAGCAGTTCTTC. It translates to CSATLRNEQFF.